These T cell receptor beta chains were read from a single sample in a study of PD-L1 blockade in urothelial cancer. Sequenced by immunoSEQ multiplex PCR; TCRdb stores in-frame clones only, minus some. The data contain about 74,000 clones, approximately 80% of them seen just once; the ten biggest clones take up 4.5% to 5.5%. The specimen was PBMCs, collected around atezolizumab (anti-PD-L1) treatment. These receptors came from a man between 65 and 85 years old with urothelial cancer. The CDR3 runs from the conserved cysteine through the conserved F or W. The D gene is left open where the match is weak.

V gene	J gene	D gene	CDR3 protein
TRBV18	TRBJ2-2	TRBD2	CASSPPGLADTGELFF
TRBV7-2	TRBJ1-5	-	CASSFLLFQPQHF
TRBV15	TRBJ2-1	TRBD2	CATSRSQLAGGYYNEQFF
TRBV5-1	TRBJ2-3	-	CASSLYTDTQYF
TRBV5-4	TRBJ2-1	TRBD1	CASSSLQQGSNEQFF
TRBV18	TRBJ2-7	-	CASSPPSSYEQYF
TRBV6-6	TRBJ2-3	-	CASSYSKRNTDTQYF
TRBV4-2	TRBJ2-3	-	CASSETPGGTDTQYF
TRBV28	TRBJ2-7	-	CASSPQGIYEQYF
TRBV18	TRBJ2-5	TRBD2	CASSLIAGVEETQYF
TRBV2	TRBJ2-1	TRBD1	CASRDSRSGGQFF
TRBV18	TRBJ2-1	-	CASSHLTNQGSRNEQFF
TRBV28	TRBJ1-4	-	CASTQAGKDSEKLFF
TRBV6-1	TRBJ2-3	TRBD1	CASSAGTGSLADTQYF
TRBV29-1	TRBJ2-7	-	CSAQRSPLSYEQYF
TRBV29-1	TRBJ2-1	-	CSVLHGTVNEQFF
TRBV19	TRBJ1-5	-	CASSKGRTGSNQPQHF
TRBV20-1	TRBJ2-3	-	CSARRGDTQYF
TRBV6-1	TRBJ2-7	-	CASSLSGWEQYF
TRBV4-1	TRBJ2-5	-	CASSQGTTGGQETQYF
TRBV5-6	TRBJ1-5	-	CASSEGIGGPQHF
TRBV18	TRBJ2-7	TRBD2	CASSPTSGGSYEQYF
TRBV29-1	TRBJ2-3	-	CSVGDGGDTQYF
TRBV5-1	TRBJ2-5	TRBD1	CASSLEGTGAETQYF
TRBV27	TRBJ1-1	-	CASTSPRMNTEAFF
TRBV7-8	TRBJ2-7	TRBD1	CASSLRVAGGFYEQYF
TRBV27	TRBJ2-1	-	CASSFLARGRYNEQFF
TRBV10-3	TRBJ2-3	-	CAVDIGDTQYF
TRBV29-1	TRBJ2-5	-	CSVGLPGSETQYF
TRBV30	TRBJ2-2	TRBD1	CALTGGTAGELFF
TRBV7-9	TRBJ2-5	TRBD2	CAGEAGGRETQYF
TRBV28	TRBJ2-5	-	CASSSPPRVGETQYF
TRBV5-8	TRBJ2-2	TRBD2	CASSLGTSGRGGELFF
TRBV4-2	TRBJ2-1	-	CASSPLSSYNEQFF
TRBV6-5	TRBJ1-4	TRBD1	CASSIDRVAEKLFF
TRBV27	TRBJ2-7	TRBD2	CASSFLAGGHEQYF
TRBV18	TRBJ1-5	-	CASSTDGINQPQHF
TRBV19	TRBJ2-2	TRBD2	CASSAGTSGSRVGELFF
TRBV2	TRBJ2-7	-	CASIEGDSYEQYF
TRBV7-8	TRBJ2-5	TRBD2	CASSNGGDFDAETQYF